The 24 T cell receptor beta chains given below trace back to one sample, sequenced in a study of persistence of HIV-infected CD4 T cells. Sequencing used immunoSEQ version 4 in survey mode. Only in-frame clones appear in the TCRdb table, and some are missing; sequencing was by immunoSEQ multiplex PCR. In the table there are tens of thousands of clones, 70% to 75% of which are singletons. An overlapping HIV-1 Gag peptide pool stimulated these cells at about 1 ug/peptide/mL. Memory cells lacking CD40L and CD69 with high CD45RO were sorted. Their antigens are not known. The specimen was CD4+ T cells sorted from PBMCs after roughly 18-hour stimulation, collected from a patient who received antiretroviral therapy. The receptor set was obtained from an adult man with HIV who was CMV-seropositive.

The chain recombines TRBV7-9 with TRBJ1-1, with D unresolved. V lost 2 bases, J lost 5 bases, and 6 bases lay in between. The CDR3 extends over 12 amino acids. Germline CDR1 reads SEHNR; CDR2 reads FQNEAQ (reference sequence). The CDR3 here is CASSLTVTEAFF. The CDR3 DNA sequence: TGTGCCAGCAGCTTAACCGTAACTGAAGCTTTCTTT.

This chain's CDR3 is CASSPGRGRWDEQYF. DNA for the CDR3: TGTGCCAGCTCCCCGGGGAGGGGTAGGTGGGACGAGCAGTACTTC. This chain links TRBV25-1 with TRBJ2-7, with 7 nucleotides matching TRBD2. J gave up 5 bases and V 8 bases, and 15 bases lay outside the gene matches. The CDR3 has 15 residues. Per the germline V gene, CDR1 is MGHDK and CDR2 is SYGVNS.

With regard to this clone: This CDR3 is also generated by other DNA sequences in the sample. V is TRBV18 and J is TRBJ2-3; weak D call: TRBD2 (6 bases). Germline loops: CDR1 KGHSH, CDR2 LQKENI. V was trimmed by 3 bases and J by 0 bases, leaving 13 bases between them. The CDR3 sequence is 16 residues long. The CDR3 region has the DNA TGTGCCAGCTCACCGCGGGGAGGCGCTAGCACAGATACGCAGTATTTT. Amino acids: CASSPRGGASTDTQYF.

This clone has only a few counts. The chain couples TRBV5-4 to TRBJ1-6; D uncertain. In germline, CDR1 is SGHNT, CDR2 YYREEE (reference sequence). V was clipped by 5 bases and J by 4 bases, with 13 bases between them. The CDR3 runs 15 residues. CDR3 nucleotide sequence: TGTGCCAGCAGGTCTGGGTCTACTTATAATTCACCCCTCCACTTT. Translation gives CASRSGSTYNSPLHF.

The rearrangement joins TRBV6-1 to TRBJ2-7, with D perhaps TRBD1 (6 bases). Germline CDR1 MNHNS, CDR2 SASEGT. The CDR3 has 15 amino acids. The V and J ends lost 2 bases and 4 bases respectively, with 15 bases between them. The CDR3 nucleotides are TGTGCCAGCAGTGAATGGACAGCGAGGACATACGAGCAGTACTTC. Its protein product is CASSEWTARTYEQYF.

This clone was recorded only once. This chain links TRBV9 with TRBJ1-3, with D perhaps matching TRBD1 (6 bases). Germline V gene sequence: CDR1 SGDLS, CDR2 YYNGEE. The CDR3 is 14 residues long. V was cut by 3 bases and J by 2 bases, with 9 bases left in between. This CDR3 is CASSGNRAGNTIYF. As DNA, the CDR3 is TGTGCCAGCAGCGGTAACAGGGCTGGAAACACCATATATTTT.

The V gene is TRBV2, the J gene TRBJ2-1; D call uncertain. Trimming removed 1 base from V and 10 bases from J, with 5 bases in between. Germline CDR1 is SNHLY and CDR2 is FYNNEI. The CDR3 extends over 11 amino acids. In DNA form, the CDR3 reads TGTGCCAGCAGTGAAGTAAGGGAGCAGTTCTTC. Protein sequence: CASSEVREQFF.

The chain links TRBV7-3 to TRBJ2-2; perhaps TRBD2 as D (5 bases). V was shortened by 1 base and J by 0 bases, with 24 bases between the two germline ends. This CDR3 comprises 21 residues. The V gene's germline CDR1 is SGHTA and CDR2 FQGTGA. Here the CDR3 reads CASSLSLFEGTVKTNTGELFF. The CDR3, as DNA: TGTGCCAGCAGCTTAAGTTTGTTTGAGGGAACCGTAAAGACGAACACCGGGGAGCTGTTTTTT.

This sequence joins TRBV5-1 and TRBJ1-2; D not resolved. The length of the CDR3 is 13 residues. Trimming took 0 bases from V and 7 from J, leaving 10 bases between them. Germline CDR1 reads SGHRS; CDR2 reads YFSETQ. The CDR3: CASSLDRGAGYTF. As DNA, the CDR3 is TGCGCCAGCAGCTTGGACAGAGGCGCTGGCTACACCTTC.

J is TRBJ2-7 and V is TRBV5-6; the D is unclear. Per germline, CDR1 SGHDT and CDR2 YYEEEE. This CDR3 has 12 amino acids. Trimming shortened V by 1 base and J by 6 bases, and 8 bases separated the two germline ends. CDR3 region: CASSLSLSEQYF. The CDR3 DNA follows: TGTGCCAGCAGCTTGTCCCTTTCCGAGCAGTACTTC.

The chain has TRBV6-5 and TRBJ1-5; TRBD1 aligns across 9 bases. V lost 6 bases and J lost 6; bases outside the gene matches: 9. CDR3 length: 15 amino acids. Germline loops: CDR1 MNHEY, CDR2 SVGAGI. The CDR3 spells CASRAGTGRGQPQHF. Written as DNA, the CDR3 is TGTGCCAGCAGGGCCGGGACAGGGAGAGGTCAGCCCCAGCATTTT.

The chain recombines TRBV2 with TRBJ2-7; the match to TRBD1 covers 8 bases. The trim removed 6 bases at V and 0 bases at J, leaving 10 bases unmatched. Germline assignment: CDR1 SNHLY and CDR2 FYNNEI. This CDR3 contains 16 residues. The chain's CDR3 is CASSQDRALFSYEQYF. CDR3 nucleotides: TGTGCCAGCAGCCAGGACAGGGCCTTGTTCTCCTACGAGCAGTACTTC.

V usage is TRBV16 and J usage is TRBJ2-2; D is perhaps TRBD1 (5 bases). The CDR3 has 15 amino acids. CDR1 is KGHSY, CDR2 FQNENV, per germline. Trimming shortened V by 0 bases and J by 5 bases, and 10 bases separated the two germline ends. CDR3 in DNA: TGTGCCAGCAGCCAATCACAGGCTCGAACCGGGGAGCTGTTTTTT. As protein: CASSQSQARTGELFF. Drawing the rest from reference TRBV16 and TRBJ2-2, the complete variable domain is GEEVAQTPKHLVRGEGQKAKLYCAPIKGHSYVFWYQQVLKNEFKFLISFQNENVFDETGMPKERFSAKCLPNSPCSLEIQATKLEDSAVYFCASSQSQARTGELFFGEGSRLTVL.

V is TRBV4-1 and J is TRBJ1-4; D gene ambiguous. The CDR3 contains 15 residues. V lost 1 base and J 4 bases, leaving 10 bases between the germline ends. The germline V gene encodes CDR1 MGHRA and CDR2 YSYEKL. The CDR3 nucleotides read TGCGCCAGCAGCCAAGGTCCCTCTTATAATGAAAAACTGTTTTTT. Its protein is CASSQGPSYNEKLFF.

V is TRBV6-5 and J is TRBJ1-3; D is ambiguous. Germline lookup yields CDR1 MNHEY and CDR2 SVGAGI. Trimming cost V 2 bases and J 3 bases, with 5 bases left between them. The CDR3 extends over 13 amino acids. The CDR3 sequence is CASSYGGGNTIYF. CDR3 sequence (DNA): TGTGCCAGCAGTTACGGCGGTGGAAACACCATATATTTT.

CDR3 region: CASSPQKRGDTDTQYF. The CDR3 DNA is TGCGCCAGCAGCCCTCAGAAGCGGGGAGACACAGATACGCAGTATTTT. The chain employs TRBV5-1 and TRBJ2-3; 7 bases line up with TRBD2. In germline, CDR1 is SGHRS, CDR2 YFSETQ. This CDR3 has 16 residues. Trimming cost V 4 bases and J 2 bases; bases outside gene matches: 10.

This clone is a singleton in its sample. This chain links TRBV6-1 with TRBJ2-7; 10 bases align to TRBD1. Unmatched junction bases numbered 4, after V lost 5 bases and J lost 3 bases. The CDR3 runs to 14 residues. From germline, CDR1 is MNHNS and CDR2 SASEGT. The CDR3 DNA follows: TGTGCCAGCAGTTTCGGACAGGGGGACTACGAGCAGTACTTC. Translated: CASSFGQGDYEQYF.

In its sample, this clone was seen once. The V gene is TRBV5-1, the J gene TRBJ2-2; weak D call: TRBD2 (6 bases). Per the germline V gene, CDR1 is SGHRS and CDR2 is YFSETQ. The V end was cut by 7 bases, the J end by 4 bases, with 14 bases between. This CDR3 comprises 14 residues. CDR3 sequence reads: CASRQGDFTGELFF. The CDR3 DNA follows: TGCGCCAGCCGGCAAGGGGACTTCACCGGGGAGCTGTTTTTT.

This rearrangement joins TRBV19 to TRBJ1-5, with a tentative D call TRBD1 (5 bases). Trimming took 6 bases from V and 0 from J, leaving 12 bases between them. Looked up from germline, CDR1 is LNHDA and CDR2 is SQIVND (reference sequence). This CDR3 contains 15 residues. The CDR3 DNA reads TGTGCCAGTAGGCGACAGAGAGATAGCAATCAGCCCCAGCATTTT. It translates to CASRRQRDSNQPQHF.

This clone has just one count. Relative to the germline gene, one junction end is altered; a read error may explain this. The rearrangement uses TRBV19 and TRBJ2-1; 11 nucleotides match TRBD2. This CDR3 spans 15 amino acids. From germline, CDR1 is LNHDA and CDR2 SQIVND (reference sequence). CDR3 protein: CASRPLAGATNERFF. The CDR3 DNA follows: TGTGCCAGTAGACCACTAGCGGGGGCCACCAATGAGCGGTTCTTC.

V gene TRBV28 combines with J gene TRBJ2-7; D is perhaps TRBD1 (6 bases). Looked up from germline, CDR1 is MDHEN and CDR2 is SYDVKM. This CDR3 spans 13 amino acids. V gave up 9 bases and J gave up 3 bases, with 15 bases separating them. As DNA, the CDR3 is TGTGCCAGTCAACTGGGACAACTCTACGAGCAGTACTTC. Translating gives CASQLGQLYEQYF.

This clone was recorded a few times. The chain joins TRBV5-1 to TRBJ1-4; 7 nucleotides line up with TRBD1. J lost 5 bases, V lost 4 bases, and 8 bases had no gene match. The CDR3 has 15 amino acids. Germline V lookup: CDR1 SGHRS, CDR2 YFSETQ. The CDR3 DNA reads TGCGCCAGCAGCGGAAGACAGGGTTTAAATGAAAAACTGTTTTTT. Translating it yields CASSGRQGLNEKLFF.

The V gene is TRBV6-1, the J gene TRBJ1-1, with D maybe TRBD1 (6 bases). The CDR3 consists of 15 residues. From germline, CDR1 is MNHNS and CDR2 SASEGT. Deletions cut 3 bases from V and 1 base from J, with 12 bases between. Here the CDR3 DNA reads TGTGCCAGCAGTGATCAGGGGTCGGGGAACACTGAAGCTTTCTTT. Translating gives CASSDQGSGNTEAFF.

The table lists this clone with a few counts. The rearrangement joins TRBV18 to TRBJ1-5; D uncertain. The CDR3 contains 12 residues. The V end was cut by 0 bases, the J end by 7 bases, with 4 bases between. Germline V gives CDR1 KGHSH, CDR2 LQKENI. CDR3 sequence: CASSPPGQPQHF. CDR3 nucleotides: TGTGCCAGCTCACCACCTGGACAGCCCCAGCATTTT.